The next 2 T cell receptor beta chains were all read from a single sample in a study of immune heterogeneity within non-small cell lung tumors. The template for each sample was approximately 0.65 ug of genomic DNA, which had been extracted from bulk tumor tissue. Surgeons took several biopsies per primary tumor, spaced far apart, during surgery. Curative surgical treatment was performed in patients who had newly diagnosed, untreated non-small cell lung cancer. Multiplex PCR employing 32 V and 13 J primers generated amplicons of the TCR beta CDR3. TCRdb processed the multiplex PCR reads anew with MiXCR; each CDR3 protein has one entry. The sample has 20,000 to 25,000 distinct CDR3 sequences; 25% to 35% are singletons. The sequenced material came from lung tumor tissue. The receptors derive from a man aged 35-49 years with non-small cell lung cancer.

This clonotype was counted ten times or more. DNA of the CDR3: TGCAGTGCTAGAGATCCTAGCAGGAACACTGAAGCTTTCTTT. Protein sequence: CSARDPSRNTEAFF. This sequence joins TRBV20-1 and TRBJ1-1; D is unresolved. V was shortened by 0 bases and J by 1 base, with 9 bases between the two germline ends. In germline, CDR1 is DFQATT, CDR2 SNEGSKA (reference sequence). The CDR3 runs to 14 residues.

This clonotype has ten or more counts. In DNA, the CDR3 is TGTGCCAGCACAAAGGGACTAGTCCGCACAGATACGCAGTATTTT. Its translation is CASTKGLVRTDTQYF. The chain links TRBV12-3 or TRBV12-4 to TRBJ2-3; TRBD2 agrees at 8 bases. This CDR3 spans 15 amino acids. V gave up 7 bases and J gave up 1 base; unmatched junction bases: 7.